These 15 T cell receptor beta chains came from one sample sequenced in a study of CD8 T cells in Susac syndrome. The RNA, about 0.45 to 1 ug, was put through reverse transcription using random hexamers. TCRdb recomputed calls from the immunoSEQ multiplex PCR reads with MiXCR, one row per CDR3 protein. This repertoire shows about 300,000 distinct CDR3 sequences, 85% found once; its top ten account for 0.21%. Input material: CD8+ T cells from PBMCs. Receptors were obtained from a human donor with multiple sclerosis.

The CDR3 DNA reads as TGTGCCAGCAGCTTTAGCGGGACGGCTGATGAGCAGTTCTTC. Its protein product is CASSFSGTADEQFF. The chain is built from TRBV9 and TRBJ2-1; 8 bases are shared with TRBD2. The CDR3 loop spans 14 amino acids. Losses at the gene ends were 4 bases for V and 8 bases for J; bases not matched to a gene: 8. The germline gives CDR1 SGDLS, CDR2 YYNGEE.

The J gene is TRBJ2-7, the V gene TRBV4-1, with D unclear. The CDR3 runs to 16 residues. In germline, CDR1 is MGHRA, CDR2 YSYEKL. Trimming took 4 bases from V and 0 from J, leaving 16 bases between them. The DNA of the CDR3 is TGCGCCAGCAGCCCAACGCGGAGTCAGTCCTCCTACGAGCAGTACTTC. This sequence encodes CASSPTRSQSSYEQYF.

As DNA, the CDR3 is TGCAGTGCTACGGGACTAGCGGAGGCCCGCCTTTCCTACGAGCAGTACTTC. As protein: CSATGLAEARLSYEQYF. The chain carries TRBV20-1 and TRBJ2-7, with TRBD2 matching 11 bases. CDR3 size: 17 residues. The germline V gene encodes CDR1 DFQATT and CDR2 SNEGSKA (reference sequence). Germline trimming cut 4 bases from V and 1 base from J; bases unmatched to any gene: 12.

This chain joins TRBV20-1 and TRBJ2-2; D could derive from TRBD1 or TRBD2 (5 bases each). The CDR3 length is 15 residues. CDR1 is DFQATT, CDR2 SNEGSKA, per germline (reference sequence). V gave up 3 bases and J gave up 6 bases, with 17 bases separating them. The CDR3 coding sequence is TGCAGTGCTAGTTCGGGGCGCAATGGGGCCGGGGAGCTGTTTTTT. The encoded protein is CSASSGRNGAGELFF.

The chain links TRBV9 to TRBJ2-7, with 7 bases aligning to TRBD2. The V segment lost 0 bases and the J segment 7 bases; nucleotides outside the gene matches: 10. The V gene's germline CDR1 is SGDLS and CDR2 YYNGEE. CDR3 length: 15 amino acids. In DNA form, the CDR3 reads TGTGCCAGCAGCGTAGCTCTCGCGGGAGAGGTAGAGCAGTACTTC. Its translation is CASSVALAGEVEQYF.

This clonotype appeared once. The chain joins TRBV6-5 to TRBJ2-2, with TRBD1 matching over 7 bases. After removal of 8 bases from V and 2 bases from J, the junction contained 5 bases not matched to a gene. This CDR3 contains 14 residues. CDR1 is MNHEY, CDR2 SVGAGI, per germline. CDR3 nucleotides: TGTGCCAGCTTTGGGACAGCAAACACCGGGGAGCTGTTTTTT. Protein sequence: CASFGTANTGELFF.

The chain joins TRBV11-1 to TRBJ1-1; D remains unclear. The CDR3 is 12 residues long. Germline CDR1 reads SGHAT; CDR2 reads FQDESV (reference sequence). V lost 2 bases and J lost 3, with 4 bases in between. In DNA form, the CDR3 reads TGTGCCAGCAGCTTAATCCACACTGAAGCTTTCTTT. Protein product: CASSLIHTEAFF.

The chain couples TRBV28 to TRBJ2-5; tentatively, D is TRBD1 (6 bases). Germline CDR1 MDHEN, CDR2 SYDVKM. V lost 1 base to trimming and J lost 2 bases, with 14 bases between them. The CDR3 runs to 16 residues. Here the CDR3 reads CASSLLVGGQQETQYF. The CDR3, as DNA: TGTGCCAGCAGTTTATTAGTTGGAGGACAGCAAGAGACCCAGTACTTC.

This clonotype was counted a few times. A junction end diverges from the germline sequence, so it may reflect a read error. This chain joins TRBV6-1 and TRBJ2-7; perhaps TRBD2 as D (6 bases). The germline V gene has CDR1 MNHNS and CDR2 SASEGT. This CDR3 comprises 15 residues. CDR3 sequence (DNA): TGTGCCAGCGGTGAGAACGGAGGGGAGGCCTACGAGCAGTACTTC. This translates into CASGENGGEAYEQYF.

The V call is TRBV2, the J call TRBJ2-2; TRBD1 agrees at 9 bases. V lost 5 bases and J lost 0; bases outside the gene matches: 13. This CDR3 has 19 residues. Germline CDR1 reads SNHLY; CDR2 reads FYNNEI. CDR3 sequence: CASSKRDREYSANTGELFF. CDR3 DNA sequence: TGTGCCAGCAGTAAACGGGACAGGGAGTACTCCGCGAACACCGGGGAGCTGTTTTTT.

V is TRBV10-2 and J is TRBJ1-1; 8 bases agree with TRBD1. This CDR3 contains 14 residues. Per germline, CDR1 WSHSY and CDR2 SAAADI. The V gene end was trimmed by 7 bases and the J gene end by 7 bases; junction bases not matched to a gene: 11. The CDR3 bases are TGCGCCAGCAACTCTTTGGACAGGGAAATTGAAGCTTTCTTT. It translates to CASNSLDREIEAFF.

This CDR3 reads CASKRQAAYEQYF. The CDR3 region has the DNA TGCGCCAGCAAACGACAGGCGGCCTACGAGCAGTACTTC. The chain recombines TRBV5-1 with TRBJ2-7; weak D call: TRBD1 (6 bases). CDR3 length: 13 residues. The germline V gene has CDR1 SGHRS and CDR2 YFSETQ. V gave up 6 bases and J gave up 2 bases, with 12 bases separating them.

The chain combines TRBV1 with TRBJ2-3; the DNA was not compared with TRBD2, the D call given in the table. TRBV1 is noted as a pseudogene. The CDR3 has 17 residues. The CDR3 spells CTSSQDQRAPSTDTQYF. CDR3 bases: TGCACCAGCAGCCAAGACCAGCGGGCCCCTAGCACAGATACGCAGTATTTT.

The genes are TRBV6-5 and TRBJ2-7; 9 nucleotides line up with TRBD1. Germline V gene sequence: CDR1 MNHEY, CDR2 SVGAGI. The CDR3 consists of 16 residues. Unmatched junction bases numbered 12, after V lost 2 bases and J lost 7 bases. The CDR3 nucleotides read TGTGCCAGCAGTTACGAAACGGGACAGGGAGGAAGGGAGCAGTACTTC. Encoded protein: CASSYETGQGGREQYF.

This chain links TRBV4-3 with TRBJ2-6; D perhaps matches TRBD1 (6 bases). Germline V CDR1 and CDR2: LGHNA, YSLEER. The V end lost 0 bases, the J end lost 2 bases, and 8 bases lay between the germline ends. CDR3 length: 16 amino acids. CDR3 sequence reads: CASSQEDRTGANVLTF. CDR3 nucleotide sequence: TGCGCCAGCAGCCAAGAGGACAGAACTGGGGCCAACGTCCTGACTTTC.